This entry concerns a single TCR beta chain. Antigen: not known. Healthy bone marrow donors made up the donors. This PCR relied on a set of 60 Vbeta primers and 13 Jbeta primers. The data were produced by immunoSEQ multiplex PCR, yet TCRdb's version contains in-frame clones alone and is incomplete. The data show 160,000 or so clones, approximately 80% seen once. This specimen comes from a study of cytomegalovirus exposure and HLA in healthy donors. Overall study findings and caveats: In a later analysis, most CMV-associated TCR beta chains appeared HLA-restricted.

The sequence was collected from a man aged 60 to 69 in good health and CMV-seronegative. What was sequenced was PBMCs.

The CDR3 nucleotides are TGCGCCACTTCCGCGGGGGAGTTGTTAGGCTACGAGCAGTACTTC. As protein: CATSAGELLGYEQYF. The chain carries TRBV5-1 and TRBJ2-7, with 7 bases that match TRBD2. Looked up from germline, CDR1 is SGHRS and CDR2 is YFSETQ. The CDR3 totals 15 residues. Trimming took 9 bases from V and 3 from J; bases not matched to a gene: 15. Supplemented by reference TRBV5-1 and TRBJ2-7, the full variable domain reads KAGVTQTPRYLIKTRGQQVTLSCSPISGHRSVSWYQQTPGQGLQFLFEYFSETQRNKGNFPGRFSGRQFSNSRSEMNVSTLELGDSALYLCATSAGELLGYEQYFGPGTRLTVT.